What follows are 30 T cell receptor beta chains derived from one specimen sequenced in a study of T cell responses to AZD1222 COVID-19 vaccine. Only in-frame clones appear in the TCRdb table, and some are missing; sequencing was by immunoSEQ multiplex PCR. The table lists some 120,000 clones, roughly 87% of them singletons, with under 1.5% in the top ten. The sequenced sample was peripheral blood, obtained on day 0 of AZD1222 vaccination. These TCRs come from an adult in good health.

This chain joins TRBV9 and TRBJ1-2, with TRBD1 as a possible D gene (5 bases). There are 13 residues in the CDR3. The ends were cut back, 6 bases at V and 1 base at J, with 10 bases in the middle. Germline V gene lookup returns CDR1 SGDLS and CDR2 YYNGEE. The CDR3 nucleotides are TGTGCCAGCACCGAGACAGTTAACTATGGCTACACCTTC. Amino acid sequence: CASTETVNYGYTF. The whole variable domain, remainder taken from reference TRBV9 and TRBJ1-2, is DSGVTQTPKHLITATGQRVTLRCSPRSGDLSVYWYQQSLDQGLQFLIQYYNGEERAKGNILERFSAQQFPDLHSELNLSSLELGDSALYFCASTETVNYGYTFGSGTRLTVV.

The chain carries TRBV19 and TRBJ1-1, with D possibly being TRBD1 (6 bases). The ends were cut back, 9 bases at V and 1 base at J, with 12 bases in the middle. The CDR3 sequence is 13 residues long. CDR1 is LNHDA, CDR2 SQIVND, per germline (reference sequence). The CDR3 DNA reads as TGTGCCAGCCTACAGGGACGGAACACTGAAGCTTTCTTT. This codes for CASLQGRNTEAFF.

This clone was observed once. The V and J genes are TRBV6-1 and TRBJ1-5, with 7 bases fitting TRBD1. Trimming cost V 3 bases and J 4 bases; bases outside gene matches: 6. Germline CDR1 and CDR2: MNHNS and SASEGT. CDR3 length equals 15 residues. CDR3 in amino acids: CASSEYGTANQPQHF. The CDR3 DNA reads TGTGCCAGCAGTGAGTACGGGACAGCAAATCAGCCCCAGCATTTT.

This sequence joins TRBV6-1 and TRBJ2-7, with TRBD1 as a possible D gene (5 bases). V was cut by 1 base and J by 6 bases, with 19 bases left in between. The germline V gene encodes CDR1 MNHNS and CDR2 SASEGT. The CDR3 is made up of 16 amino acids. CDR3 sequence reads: CASSEGWQGKYAEQYF. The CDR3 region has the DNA TGTGCCAGCAGTGAAGGTTGGCAGGGAAAGTATGCCGAGCAGTACTTC.

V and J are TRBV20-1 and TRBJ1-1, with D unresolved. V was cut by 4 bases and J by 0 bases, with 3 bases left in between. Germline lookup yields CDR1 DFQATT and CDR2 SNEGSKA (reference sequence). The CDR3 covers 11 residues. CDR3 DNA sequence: TGCAGTGCTACGATGAACACTGAAGCTTTCTTT. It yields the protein CSATMNTEAFF.

The CDR3 DNA follows: TGCGCCAGCAGCTTGGGGACTAGCGGGGGGGCCGTCGAGACCCAGTACTTC. Its protein is CASSLGTSGGAVETQYF. The V call is TRBV5-1, the J call TRBJ2-5; 15 bases line up with TRBD2. The V gene end was trimmed by 0 bases and the J gene end by 5 bases; junction bases not matched to a gene: 5. The CDR3 sequence is 17 residues long. Germline loops: CDR1 SGHRS, CDR2 YFSETQ.

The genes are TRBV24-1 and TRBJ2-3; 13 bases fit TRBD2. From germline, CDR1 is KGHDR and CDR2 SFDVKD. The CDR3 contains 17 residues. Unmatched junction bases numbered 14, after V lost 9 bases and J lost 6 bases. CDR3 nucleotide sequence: TGTGCCACCGTTCGGACTAGCGGGGGTGATAAATGGGATACGCAGTATTTT. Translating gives CATVRTSGGDKWDTQYF.

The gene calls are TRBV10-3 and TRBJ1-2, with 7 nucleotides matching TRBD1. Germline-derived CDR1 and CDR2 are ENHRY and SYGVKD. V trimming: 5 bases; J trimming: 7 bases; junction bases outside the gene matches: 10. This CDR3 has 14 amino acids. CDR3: CAISHKPGQSGYTF. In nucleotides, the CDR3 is TGTGCCATCAGTCACAAACCGGGACAGAGTGGCTACACCTTC.

CDR3 bases: TGTGCCAGCAGCTTCGGGGGGTACGGCTACACCTTC. This gives the protein CASSFGGYGYTF. This chain connects TRBV7-3 to TRBJ1-2; the D gene is possibly TRBD1 (5 bases). The CDR3 has 12 amino acids. CDR1 and CDR2 (germline): SGHTA, FQGTGA. Trimming left V 3 bases short and J 8 bases short, with 10 bases between.

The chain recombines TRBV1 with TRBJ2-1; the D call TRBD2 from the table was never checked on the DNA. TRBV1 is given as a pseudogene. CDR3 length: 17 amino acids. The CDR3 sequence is CTSSQELKRGLLDEQFF. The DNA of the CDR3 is TGCACCAGCAGCCAAGAGTTGAAGCGGGGGCTTTTAGATGAGCAGTTCTTC.

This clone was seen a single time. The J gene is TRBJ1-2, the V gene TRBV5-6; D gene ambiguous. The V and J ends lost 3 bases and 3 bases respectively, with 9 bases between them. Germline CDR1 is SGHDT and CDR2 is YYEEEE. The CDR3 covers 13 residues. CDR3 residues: CASSSTDDYGYTF. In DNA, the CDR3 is TGTGCCAGCAGCTCGACTGACGACTATGGCTACACCTTC.

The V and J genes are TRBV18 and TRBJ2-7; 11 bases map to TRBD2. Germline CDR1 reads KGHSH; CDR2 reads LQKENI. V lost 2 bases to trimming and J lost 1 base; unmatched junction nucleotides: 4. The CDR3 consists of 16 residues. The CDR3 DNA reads TGTGCCAGCTCACCAGCCGGGACTAGCGGTTCCTACGAGCAGTACTTC. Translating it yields CASSPAGTSGSYEQYF.

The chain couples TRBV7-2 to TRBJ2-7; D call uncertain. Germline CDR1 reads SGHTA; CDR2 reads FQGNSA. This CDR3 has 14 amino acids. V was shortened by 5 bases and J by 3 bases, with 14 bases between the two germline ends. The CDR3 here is CASSPGAEGYEQYF. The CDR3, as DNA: TGTGCCAGCAGCCCCGGAGCAGAAGGCTACGAGCAGTACTTC.

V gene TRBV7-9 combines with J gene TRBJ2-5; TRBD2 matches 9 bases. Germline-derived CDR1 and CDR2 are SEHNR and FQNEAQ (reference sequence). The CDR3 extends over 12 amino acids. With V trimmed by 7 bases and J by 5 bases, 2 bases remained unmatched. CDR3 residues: CASTLAGETQYF. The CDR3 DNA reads TGTGCCAGCACCCTAGCGGGGGAGACCCAGTACTTC. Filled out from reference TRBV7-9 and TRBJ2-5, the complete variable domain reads DTGVSQNPRHKITKRGQNVTFRCDPISEHNRLYWYRQTLGQGPEFLTYFQNEAQLEKSRLLSDRFSAERPKGSFSTLEIQRTEQGDSAMYLCASTLAGETQYFGPGTRLLVL.

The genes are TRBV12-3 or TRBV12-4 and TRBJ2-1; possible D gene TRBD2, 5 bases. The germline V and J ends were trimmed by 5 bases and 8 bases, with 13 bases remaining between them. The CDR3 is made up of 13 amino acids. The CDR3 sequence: CASSRTGEDEQFF. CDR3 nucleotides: TGTGCCAGCAGTCGGACTGGGGAAGATGAGCAGTTCTTC.

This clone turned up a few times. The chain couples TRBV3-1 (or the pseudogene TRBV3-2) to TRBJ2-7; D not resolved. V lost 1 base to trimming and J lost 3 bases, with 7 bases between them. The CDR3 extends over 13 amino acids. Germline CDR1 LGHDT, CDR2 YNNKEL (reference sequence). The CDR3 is CASSQGAYYEQYF. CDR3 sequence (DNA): TGTGCCAGCAGCCAAGGAGCCTACTACGAGCAGTACTTC.

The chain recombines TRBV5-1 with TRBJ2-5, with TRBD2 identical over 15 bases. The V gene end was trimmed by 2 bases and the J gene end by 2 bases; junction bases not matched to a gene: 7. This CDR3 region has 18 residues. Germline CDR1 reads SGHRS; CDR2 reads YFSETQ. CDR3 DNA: TGCGCCAGCAGCTTTGGACTAGCGGGGGGGCGAACTCAAGAGACCCAGTACTTC. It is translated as CASSFGLAGGRTQETQYF.

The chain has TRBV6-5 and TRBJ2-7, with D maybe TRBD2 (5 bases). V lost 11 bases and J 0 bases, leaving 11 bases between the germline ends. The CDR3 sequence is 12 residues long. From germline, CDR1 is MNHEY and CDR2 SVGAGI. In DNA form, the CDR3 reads TGTGCCGCGACGGACTCCTCCTACGAGCAGTACTTC. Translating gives CAATDSSYEQYF.

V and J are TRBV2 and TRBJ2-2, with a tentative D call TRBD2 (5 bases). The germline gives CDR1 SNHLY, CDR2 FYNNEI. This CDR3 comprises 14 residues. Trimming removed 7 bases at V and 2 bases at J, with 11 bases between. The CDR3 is CASIRGLNTGELFF. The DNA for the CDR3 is TGTGCCAGCATAAGAGGACTCAACACCGGGGAGCTGTTTTTT.

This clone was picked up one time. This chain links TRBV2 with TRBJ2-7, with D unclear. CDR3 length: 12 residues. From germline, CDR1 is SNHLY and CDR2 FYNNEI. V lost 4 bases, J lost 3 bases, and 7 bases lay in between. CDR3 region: CASSGEIYEQYF. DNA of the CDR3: TGTGCCAGCAGTGGGGAAATCTACGAGCAGTACTTC.

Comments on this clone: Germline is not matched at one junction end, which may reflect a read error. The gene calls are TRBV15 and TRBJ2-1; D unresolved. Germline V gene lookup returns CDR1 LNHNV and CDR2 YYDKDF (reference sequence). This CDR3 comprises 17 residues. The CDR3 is CATSGETARRSYNEQFF. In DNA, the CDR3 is TGTGCCACCAGCGGAGAGACGGCCCGCCGCTCCTACAATGAGCAGTTCTTC.

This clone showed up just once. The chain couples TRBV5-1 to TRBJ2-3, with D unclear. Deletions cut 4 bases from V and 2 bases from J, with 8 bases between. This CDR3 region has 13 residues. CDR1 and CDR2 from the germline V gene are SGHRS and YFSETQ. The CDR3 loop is CASSVKDTDTQYF. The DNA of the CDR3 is TGCGCCAGCAGCGTAAAAGACACAGATACGCAGTATTTT.

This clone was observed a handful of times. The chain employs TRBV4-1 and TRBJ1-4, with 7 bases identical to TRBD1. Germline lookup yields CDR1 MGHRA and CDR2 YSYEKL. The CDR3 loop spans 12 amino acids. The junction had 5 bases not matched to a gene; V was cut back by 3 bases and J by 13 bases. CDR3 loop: CASSHIQGLLFF. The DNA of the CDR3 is TGCGCCAGCAGCCATATACAGGGGTTACTGTTTTTT.

This CDR3 reads CASSSFIQLEINEQFF. In DNA form, the CDR3 reads TGTGCCAGCAGTTCCTTTATCCAACTAGAAATCAATGAGCAGTTCTTC. The chain has TRBV6-2 or TRBV6-3 and TRBJ2-1; tentatively, D is TRBD2 (5 bases). The germline V gene has CDR1 MNHEY and CDR2 SVGEGT. The CDR3 covers 16 residues. V gave up 4 bases and J gave up 6 bases, with 19 bases separating them.

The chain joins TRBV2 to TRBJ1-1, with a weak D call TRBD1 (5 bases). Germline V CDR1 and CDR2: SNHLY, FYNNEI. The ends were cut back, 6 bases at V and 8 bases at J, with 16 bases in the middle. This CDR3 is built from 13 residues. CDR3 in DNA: TGTGCCAGCAGCGCCCAGGGTCCCGGGGAAGCTTTCTTT. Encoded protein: CASSAQGPGEAFF.

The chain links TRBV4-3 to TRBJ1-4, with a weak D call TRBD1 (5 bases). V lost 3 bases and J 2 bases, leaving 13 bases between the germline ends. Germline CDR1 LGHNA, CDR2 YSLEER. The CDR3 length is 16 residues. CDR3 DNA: TGCGCCAGCAGCCAGAAGCTCAGGGTTACTAATGAAAAACTGTTTTTT. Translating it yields CASSQKLRVTNEKLFF.

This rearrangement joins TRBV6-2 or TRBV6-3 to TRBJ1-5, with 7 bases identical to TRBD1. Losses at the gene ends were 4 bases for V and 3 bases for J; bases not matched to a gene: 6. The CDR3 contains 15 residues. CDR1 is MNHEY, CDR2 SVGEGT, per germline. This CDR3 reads CASSLHQGDNQPQHF. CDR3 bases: TGTGCCAGCAGTTTACACCAGGGGGACAATCAGCCCCAGCATTTT.

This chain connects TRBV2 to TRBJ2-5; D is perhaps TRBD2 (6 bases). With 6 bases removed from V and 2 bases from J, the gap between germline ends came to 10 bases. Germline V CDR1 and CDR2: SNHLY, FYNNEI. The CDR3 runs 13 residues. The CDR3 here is CASSPTRQETQYF. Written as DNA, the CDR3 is TGTGCCAGCAGCCCGACTAGGCAAGAGACCCAGTACTTC.

The chain's CDR3 is CASSLGRIYNEQFF. The CDR3 region has the DNA TGCGCCAGCAGCTTGGGTCGGATCTACAATGAGCAGTTCTTC. The chain is built from TRBV5-1 and TRBJ2-1; no clear D. Trimming shortened V by 0 bases and J by 3 bases, and 7 bases separated the two germline ends. Germline V lookup: CDR1 SGHRS, CDR2 YFSETQ. The CDR3 sequence is 14 residues long.

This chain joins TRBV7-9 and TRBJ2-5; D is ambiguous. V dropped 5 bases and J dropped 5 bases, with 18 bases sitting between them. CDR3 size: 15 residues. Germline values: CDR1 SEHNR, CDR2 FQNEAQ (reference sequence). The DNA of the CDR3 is TGTGCCAGCAGCCGTGCGAGTGGGTTGGGGGAGACCCAGTACTTC. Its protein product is CASSRASGLGETQYF.